This TCR beta chain derives from a study of T cell responses to AZD1222 COVID-19 vaccine. Produced via immunoSEQ multiplex PCR; TCRdb's table is partial and in-frame only. The sample lists some 150,000 clones; 88% were seen once. This clone was counted only a few times. V gave up 0 bases and J gave up 6 bases, with 10 bases separating them. The CDR3 spans 14 residues. Looked up from germline, CDR1 is LGHNA and CDR2 is YSLEER. The sample here was peripheral blood, taken after recovery from COVID-19. The V and J genes are TRBV4-3 and TRBJ2-3; D not resolved. The sequence was collected from an adult who had recovered from COVID-19. The CDR3 loop reads CASSQDSGVDTQYF. The CDR3 DNA is TGCGCCAGCAGCCAAGATTCTGGGGTTGATACGCAGTATTTT.